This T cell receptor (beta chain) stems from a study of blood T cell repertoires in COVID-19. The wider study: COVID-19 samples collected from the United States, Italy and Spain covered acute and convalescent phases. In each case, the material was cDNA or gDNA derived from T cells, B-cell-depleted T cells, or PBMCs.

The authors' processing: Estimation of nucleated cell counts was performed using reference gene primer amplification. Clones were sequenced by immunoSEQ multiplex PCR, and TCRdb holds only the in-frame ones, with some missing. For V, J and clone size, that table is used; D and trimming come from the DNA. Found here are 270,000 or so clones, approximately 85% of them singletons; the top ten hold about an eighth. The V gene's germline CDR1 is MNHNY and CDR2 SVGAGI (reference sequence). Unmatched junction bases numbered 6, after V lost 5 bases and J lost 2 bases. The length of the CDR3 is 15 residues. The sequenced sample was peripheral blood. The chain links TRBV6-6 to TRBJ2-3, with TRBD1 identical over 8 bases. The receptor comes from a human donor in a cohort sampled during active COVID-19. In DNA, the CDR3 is TGTGCCAGCAGTCCAGGACAGGGCTCCACAGATACGCAGTATTTT. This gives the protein CASSPGQGSTDTQYF.